A single sample is the source of the 14 T cell receptor beta chains below, sequenced in a study of neoadjuvant nivolumab and ipilimumab in lung cancer. Profiling relied on immunoSEQ multiplex PCR, and the TCRdb table lists in-frame clones only, not all of them. This table holds tens of thousands of clones, 82% found once. The material was peripheral blood, obtained before neoadjuvant nivolumab, alone or with ipilimumab. Receptors originate from an adult with non-small cell lung cancer.

The chain is built from TRBV7-8 and TRBJ2-2; TRBD2 aligns across 8 bases. Germline V CDR1 and CDR2: SGHVS, FQNEAQ. The CDR3 spans 16 residues. Trimming cost V 5 bases and J 7 bases; bases outside gene matches: 12. Here the CDR3 reads CASSRSGGEIGGELFF. Here the CDR3 DNA reads TGTGCCAGCAGCAGATCGGGGGGGGAGATTGGCGGGGAGCTGTTTTTT.

The chain employs TRBV27 and TRBJ1-2, with TRBD1 identical over 7 bases. Germline values: CDR1 MNHEY, CDR2 SMNVEV (reference sequence). Unmatched junction bases numbered 8, after V lost 5 bases and J lost 5 bases. The CDR3 totals 14 residues. CDR3 protein: CASSLHRGSYGYTF. Here the CDR3 DNA reads TGTGCCAGCAGTCTTCACAGGGGTTCGTATGGCTACACCTTC.

The chain couples TRBV5-1 to TRBJ2-6, with TRBD2 as a possible D gene (5 bases). This CDR3 spans 15 amino acids. From germline, CDR1 is SGHRS and CDR2 YFSETQ. Trimming removed 6 bases from V and 1 base from J, with 11 bases in between. The chain's CDR3 is CASTLGGSGANVLTF. The DNA for the CDR3 is TGCGCCAGCACCTTAGGAGGATCTGGGGCCAACGTCCTGACTTTC.

The chain's CDR3 is CSADGPWNTEAFF. CDR3 sequence (DNA): TGCAGCGCTGACGGGCCCTGGAACACTGAAGCTTTCTTT. This rearrangement joins TRBV29-1 to TRBJ1-1; the D is unclear. The germline V gene has CDR1 SQVTM and CDR2 ANQGSEA. The CDR3 sequence is 13 residues long. V shed 7 bases and J shed 1 base, with 13 bases lying between them.

This sequence joins TRBV5-5 and TRBJ2-2; D remains unclear. This CDR3 contains 15 residues. Trimming took off 2 bases at V and 2 bases at J, with 10 bases between the two ends. The germline V gene encodes CDR1 SGHKS and CDR2 YYEKEE (reference sequence). The CDR3 is CASSFQSTNTGELFF. DNA of the CDR3: TGTGCCAGCAGCTTTCAGTCCACTAACACCGGGGAGCTGTTTTTT. Complete variable domain (other parts from reference TRBV5-5 and TRBJ2-2): DAGVTQSPTHLIKTRGQQVTLRCSPISGHKSVSWYQQVLGQGPQFIFQYYEKEERGRGNFPDRFSARQFPNYSSELNVNALLLGDSALYLCASSFQSTNTGELFFGEGSRLTVL.

This sequence joins TRBV5-8 and TRBJ2-7; 11 bases are shared with TRBD2. The CDR3 runs 16 residues. CDR1 and CDR2 from the germline V gene are SGHTS and YDEGEE. With 7 bases clipped from V and 1 base from J, the junction kept 10 bases outside the gene matches. Here the CDR3 reads CASPWLAGGPSYEQYF. In DNA, the CDR3 is TGTGCCAGCCCATGGTTAGCGGGAGGGCCGTCCTACGAGCAGTACTTC.

V and J are TRBV29-1 and TRBJ1-3, with 7 bases matching TRBD1. CDR1 SQVTM and CDR2 ANQGSEA come from the germline V gene. V lost 2 bases to trimming and J lost 8 bases; unmatched junction nucleotides: 3. CDR3 length: 12 residues. CDR3 nucleotide sequence: TGCAGCGTTGAAACAGGGGTGGACACCATATATTTT. This translates into CSVETGVDTIYF.

On this clone: The same CDR3 can be traced to other DNA sequences in this sample. The chain has TRBV6-6 and TRBJ2-7; D perhaps matches TRBD2 (6 bases). Germline V gene data show CDR1 as MNHNY and CDR2 as SVGAGI (reference sequence). Trimming pared 6 bases from V and 3 bases from J, leaving 9 bases between. The CDR3 totals 12 residues. This CDR3 reads CASRPGGYEQYF. CDR3 DNA sequence: TGTGCCAGCAGACCCGGGGGCTACGAGCAGTACTTC.

The chain recombines TRBV5-4 with TRBJ2-7; 9 nucleotides agree with TRBD2. J was trimmed by 3 bases and V by 0 bases; bases with no gene match: 1. This CDR3 has 14 residues. Germline V gives CDR1 SGHNT, CDR2 YYREEE (reference sequence). The CDR3 DNA reads TGTGCCAGCAGCTTGGCTAGCGGGAACTACGAGCAGTACTTC. It specifies CASSLASGNYEQYF.

This clone came up once. V gene TRBV9 combines with J gene TRBJ1-3; D is undetermined. This CDR3 comprises 13 residues. Germline CDR1 and CDR2: SGDLS and YYNGEE. Deletions cut 3 bases from V and 0 bases from J, with 4 bases between. CDR3 coding DNA: TGTGCCAGCAGCGACAGCTCTGGAAACACCATATATTTT. This sequence encodes CASSDSSGNTIYF.

J is TRBJ2-2 and V is TRBV5-4; the D gene could be TRBD1 or TRBD2 (5 bases each). Per the germline V gene, CDR1 is SGHNT and CDR2 is YYREEE (reference sequence). With 5 bases removed from V and 1 base from J, the gap between germline ends came to 15 bases. The CDR3 runs 16 residues. CDR3 amino acids: CASRSGQGRNTGELFF. The CDR3 DNA reads as TGTGCCAGCAGGTCGGGGCAGGGCCGGAACACCGGGGAGCTGTTTTTT.

This clone turned up a few times. The chain is built from TRBV7-8 and TRBJ1-1, with TRBD1 identical over 9 bases. The CDR3 loop spans 15 amino acids. With V trimmed by 4 bases and J by 4 bases, 7 bases remained unmatched. Per germline, CDR1 SGHVS and CDR2 FQNEAQ. In nucleotides, the CDR3 is TGTGCCAGCAGCTCTAAGGACAGGGGAGGCACTGAAGCTTTCTTT. Translation: CASSSKDRGGTEAFF.

The genes are TRBV2 and TRBJ2-5; 7 nucleotides match TRBD1. V was pared by 10 bases and J by 5 bases, with 7 bases of the junction left unmatched. Germline CDR1 SNHLY, CDR2 FYNNEI. This CDR3 contains 12 residues. The CDR3 is CANKGARETQYF. Here the CDR3 DNA reads TGTGCCAACAAGGGGGCGCGGGAGACCCAGTACTTC.

The CDR3: CASPLGAGGFGYTF. The CDR3 DNA is TGTGCCAGCCCCCTCGGTGCGGGGGGCTTTGGCTACACCTTC. The rearrangement links TRBV11-3 to TRBJ1-2, with a possible D match to TRBD1 (6 bases). The V end was cut by 8 bases, the J end by 7 bases, with 20 bases between. Germline V gene sequence: CDR1 SGHNT, CDR2 YENEEA. CDR3 length equals 14 residues.